This TCR beta chain was recovered during a study of blood T cell repertoires in COVID-19. Study-wide background: The cDNA or gDNA used as material had been derived from T cells, B-cell-depleted T cells, or PBMCs.

With V trimmed by 5 bases and J by 1 base, 8 bases remained unmatched. The CDR3 is 16 residues long. Germline V lookup: CDR1 SGHNT, CDR2 YENEEA. In the original workflow: It was from reference gene primer amplification that nucleated cell counts were estimated. Measured with immunoSEQ multiplex PCR; TCRdb has only the in-frame clones, and not every one. That table furnishes V, J and clone size, whereas the DNA furnished D and trimming. The table has 200,000 or so clones, about 80% seen once. This rearrangement joins TRBV11-3 to TRBJ2-7; TRBD1 agrees at 10 bases. The receptor was isolated from a woman aged 40 to 50 with acute COVID-19. Sequenced: PBMCs or T cells enriched from blood (not recorded which). The CDR3 nucleotides are TGTGCCAGCAGCGGTAGGACGGGACAGGGGTCCTACGAGCAGTACTTC. It translates to CASSGRTGQGSYEQYF.